Below, one TCR beta chain is given with its context. Its antigen is still unknown. The CDR3 contains 15 residues. After removal of 4 bases from V and 12 bases from J, the junction contained 9 bases not matched to a gene. CDR1 and CDR2 (germline): LGHDT, YNNKEL (reference sequence). TCRdb's table, derived via immunoSEQ multiplex PCR, lists solely in-frame clones and lacks some. The data contain 56,000 or so clones, approximately 85% of them seen just once; the ten biggest clones take up more than 12%. This entry is derived from a study of T cell responses to AZD1222 COVID-19 vaccine. Study-wide results and limits: Vaccination with two AZD1222 doses was followed by a rise in Spike-specific TCR breadth and depth. The donor group comprised mostly white British people and more females; the analysis possibly underestimated clonal diversity. Distributed over spike, vaccine-associated CD4 TCRs predominated at 160-218 and 743-854.

V and J are TRBV3-1 (or the pseudogene TRBV3-2) and TRBJ2-1; 13 nucleotides agree with TRBD2. This specimen consisted of peripheral blood, obtained on day 0 of AZD1222 vaccination. The TCR sequence derives from an adult in good health. CDR3 sequence: CASSRTSGGWDGQFF. The CDR3, as DNA: TGTGCCAGCAGCCGGACTAGCGGGGGTTGGGACGGGCAGTTCTTC.